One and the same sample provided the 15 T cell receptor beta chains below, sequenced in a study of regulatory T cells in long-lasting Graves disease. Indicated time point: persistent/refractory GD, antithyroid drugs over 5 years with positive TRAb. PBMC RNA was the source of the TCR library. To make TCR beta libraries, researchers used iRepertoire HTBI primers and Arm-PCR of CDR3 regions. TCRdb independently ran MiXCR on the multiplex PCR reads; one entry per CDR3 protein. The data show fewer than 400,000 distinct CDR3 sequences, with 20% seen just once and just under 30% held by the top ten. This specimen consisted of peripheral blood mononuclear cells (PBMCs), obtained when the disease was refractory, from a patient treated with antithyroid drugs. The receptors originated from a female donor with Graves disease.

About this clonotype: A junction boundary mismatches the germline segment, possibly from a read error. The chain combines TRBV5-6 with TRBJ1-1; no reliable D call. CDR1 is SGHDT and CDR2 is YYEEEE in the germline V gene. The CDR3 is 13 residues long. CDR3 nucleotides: TGCGCCAACAAAGAAGCCCCTAACACTGAAGCTTTCTTT. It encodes CANKEAPNTEAFF.

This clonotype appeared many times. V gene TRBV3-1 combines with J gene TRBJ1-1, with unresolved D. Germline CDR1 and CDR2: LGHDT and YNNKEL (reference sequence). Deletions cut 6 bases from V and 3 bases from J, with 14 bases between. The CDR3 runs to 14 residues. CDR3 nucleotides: TGTGCCAGCAGGGCACGGGGAAGGGACACTGAAGCTTTCTTT. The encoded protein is CASRARGRDTEAFF. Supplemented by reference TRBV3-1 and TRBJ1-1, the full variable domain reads DTAVSQTPKYLVTQMGNDKSIKCEQNLGHDTMYWYKQDSKKFLKIMFSYNNKELIINETVPNRFSPKSPDKAHLNLHINSLELGDSAVYFCASRARGRDTEAFFGQGTRLTVV.

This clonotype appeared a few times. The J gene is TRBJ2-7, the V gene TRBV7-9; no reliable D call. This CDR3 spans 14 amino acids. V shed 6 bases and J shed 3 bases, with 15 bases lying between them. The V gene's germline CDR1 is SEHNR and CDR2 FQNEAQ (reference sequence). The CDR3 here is CASSHPPLHYEQYF. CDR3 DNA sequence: TGTGCCAGCAGTCACCCTCCTTTGCACTACGAGCAGTACTTC.

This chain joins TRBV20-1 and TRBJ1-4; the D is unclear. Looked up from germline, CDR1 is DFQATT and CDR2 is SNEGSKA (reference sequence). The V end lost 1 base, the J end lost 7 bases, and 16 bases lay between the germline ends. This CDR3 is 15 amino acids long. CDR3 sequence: CSARAHGEGTEKLFF. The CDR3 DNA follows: TGCAGTGCTAGAGCCCACGGGGAGGGAACTGAAAAACTGTTTTTT.

The CDR3 region is CASSPGTGSRNSPLHF. The DNA for the CDR3 is TGTGCCAGCAGCCCCGGGACAGGATCCCGAAATTCACCCCTCCACTTT. The genes are TRBV9 and TRBJ1-6; 8 bases map to TRBD1. Per the germline V gene, CDR1 is SGDLS and CDR2 is YYNGEE. The V segment lost 4 bases and the J segment 7 bases; nucleotides outside the gene matches: 10. The length of the CDR3 is 16 residues.

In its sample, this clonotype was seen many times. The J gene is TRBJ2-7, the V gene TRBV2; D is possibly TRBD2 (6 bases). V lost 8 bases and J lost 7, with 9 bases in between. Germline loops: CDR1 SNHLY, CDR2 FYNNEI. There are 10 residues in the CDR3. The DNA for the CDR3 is TGTGCCAGCGGGGGGATTGAGCAGTACTTC. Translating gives CASGGIEQYF.

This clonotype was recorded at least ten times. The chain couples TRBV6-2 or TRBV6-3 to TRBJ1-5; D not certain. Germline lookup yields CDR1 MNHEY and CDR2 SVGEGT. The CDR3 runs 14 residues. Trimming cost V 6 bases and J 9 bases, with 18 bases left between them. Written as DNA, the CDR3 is TGTGCCAGCAGCCAAGGGTCGAATATATCGCCCCAGCATTTT. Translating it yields CASSQGSNISPQHF.

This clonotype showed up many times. CDR3: CASSQRKGGRMNTEAFF. The CDR3 bases are TGTGCCAGCAGCCAACGAAAGGGAGGGCGGATGAACACTGAAGCTTTCTTT. This sequence joins TRBV14 and TRBJ1-1, with D unclear. The CDR3 runs 17 residues. Trimming took 2 bases from V and 0 from J, leaving 16 bases between them. The germline gives CDR1 SGHDN, CDR2 FVKESK.

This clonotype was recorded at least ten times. CDR3: CASSFSGTLSPEQYF. DNA for the CDR3: TGTGCCAGCAGTTTCTCCGGGACACTAAGCCCCGAGCAGTACTTC. V and J are TRBV27 and TRBJ2-7; D is perhaps TRBD1 (6 bases). V was pared by 3 bases and J by 6 bases, with 18 bases between. Germline V gives CDR1 MNHEY, CDR2 SMNVEV (reference sequence). The CDR3 length is 15 residues.

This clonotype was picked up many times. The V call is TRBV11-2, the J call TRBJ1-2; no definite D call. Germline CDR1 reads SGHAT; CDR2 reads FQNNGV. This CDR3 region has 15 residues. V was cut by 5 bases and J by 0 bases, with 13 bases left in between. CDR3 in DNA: TGTGCCAGCAGCGATTGGAGGAAAACTAACTATGGCTACACCTTC. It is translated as CASSDWRKTNYGYTF.

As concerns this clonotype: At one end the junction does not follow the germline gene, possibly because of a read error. CDR3 sequence reads: CASGEALRDRTYEQYF. The DNA of the CDR3 is TGTGCCAGCGGTGAAGCGCTCCGGGACAGGACCTACGAGCAGTACTTC. J is TRBJ2-7 and V is TRBV6-1; 8 bases are a match to TRBD1. Germline CDR1 MNHNS, CDR2 SASEGT. The CDR3 has 16 amino acids.

CDR3 nucleotides: TGCAGTGCTAGGGCCCTCTCGCGGCAATCCTACAATGAGCAGTTCTTC. This translates into CSARALSRQSYNEQFF. The chain links TRBV20-1 to TRBJ2-1; D is unresolved. V lost 3 bases to trimming and J lost 1 base, with 16 bases between them. The length of the CDR3 is 16 residues. The germline CDR1 and CDR2 sequences are DFQATT and SNEGSKA (reference sequence).

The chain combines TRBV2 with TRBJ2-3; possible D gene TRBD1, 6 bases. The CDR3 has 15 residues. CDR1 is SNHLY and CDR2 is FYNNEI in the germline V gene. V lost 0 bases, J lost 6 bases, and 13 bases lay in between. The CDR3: CASSEAQGLKDTQYF. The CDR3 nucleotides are TGTGCCAGCAGTGAAGCCCAGGGGCTCAAGGATACGCAGTATTTT.

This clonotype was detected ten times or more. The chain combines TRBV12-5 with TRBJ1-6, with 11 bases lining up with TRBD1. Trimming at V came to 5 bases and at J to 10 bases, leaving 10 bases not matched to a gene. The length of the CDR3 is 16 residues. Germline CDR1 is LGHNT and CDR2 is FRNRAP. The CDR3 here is CASGAGLGTGGSPLHF. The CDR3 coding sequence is TGTGCTAGTGGTGCGGGGCTCGGGACAGGGGGATCACCCCTCCACTTT.

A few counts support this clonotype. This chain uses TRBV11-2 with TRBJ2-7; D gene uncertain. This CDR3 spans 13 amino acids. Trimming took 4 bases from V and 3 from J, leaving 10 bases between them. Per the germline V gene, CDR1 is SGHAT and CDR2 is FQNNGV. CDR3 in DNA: TGTGCCAGCAGCTCCTCGACATTCTACGAGCAGTACTTC. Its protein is CASSSSTFYEQYF. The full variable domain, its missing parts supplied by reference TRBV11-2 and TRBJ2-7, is EAGVAQSPRYKIIEKRQSVAFWCNPISGHATLYWYQQILGQGPKLLIQFQNNGVVDDSQLPKDRFSAERLKGVDSTLKIQPAKLEDSAVYLCASSSSTFYEQYFGPGTRLTVT.